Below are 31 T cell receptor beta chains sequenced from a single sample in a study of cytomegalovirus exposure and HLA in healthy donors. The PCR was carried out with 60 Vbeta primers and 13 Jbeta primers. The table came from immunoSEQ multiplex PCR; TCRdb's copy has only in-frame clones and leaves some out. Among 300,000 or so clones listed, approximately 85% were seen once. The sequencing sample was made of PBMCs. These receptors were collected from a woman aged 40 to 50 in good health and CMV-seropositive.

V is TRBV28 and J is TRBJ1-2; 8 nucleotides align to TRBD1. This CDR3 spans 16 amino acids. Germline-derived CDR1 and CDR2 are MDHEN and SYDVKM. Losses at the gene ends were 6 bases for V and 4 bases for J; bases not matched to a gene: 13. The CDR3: CASSLLSPGTGYGYTF. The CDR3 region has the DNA TGTGCCAGCAGCCTTCTCTCCCCCGGGACAGGCTATGGCTACACCTTC.

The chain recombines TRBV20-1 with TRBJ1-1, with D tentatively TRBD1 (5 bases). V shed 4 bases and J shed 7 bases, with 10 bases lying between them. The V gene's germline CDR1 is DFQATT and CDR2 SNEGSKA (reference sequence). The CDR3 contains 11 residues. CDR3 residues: CSAKGHLEAFF. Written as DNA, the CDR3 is TGCAGTGCTAAGGGGCACCTTGAAGCTTTCTTT.

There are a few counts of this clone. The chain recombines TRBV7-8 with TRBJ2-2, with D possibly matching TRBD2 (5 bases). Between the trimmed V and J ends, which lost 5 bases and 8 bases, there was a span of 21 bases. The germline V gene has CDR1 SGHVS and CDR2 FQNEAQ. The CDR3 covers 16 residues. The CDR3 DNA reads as TGTGCCAGCAGCCAAACTAGGATCTTTACCTTAGGGGAGCTGTTTTTT. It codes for CASSQTRIFTLGELFF. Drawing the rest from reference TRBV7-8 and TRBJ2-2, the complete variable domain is GAGVSQSPRYKVAKRGQDVALRCDPISGHVSLFWYQQALGQGPEFLTYFQNEAQLDKSGLPSDRFFAERPEGSVSTLKIQRTQQEDSAVYLCASSQTRIFTLGELFFGEGSRLTVL.

In DNA, the CDR3 is TGTGCCAGCAGCTCCCGGCAGGGACAGGGGGCCGGAGATACGCAGTATTTT. Translated, it gives CASSSRQGQGAGDTQYF. The rearrangement joins TRBV7-6 to TRBJ2-3; 12 bases are a match to TRBD1. The V gene's germline CDR1 is SGHVS and CDR2 FNYEAQ. V shed 4 bases, J shed 5 bases, and the junction held 10 bases outside the gene matches. CDR3 length: 17 amino acids.

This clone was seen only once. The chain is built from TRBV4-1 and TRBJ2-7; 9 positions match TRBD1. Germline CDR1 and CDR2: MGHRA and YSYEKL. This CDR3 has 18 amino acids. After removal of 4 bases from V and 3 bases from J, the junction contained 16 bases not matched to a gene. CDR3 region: CASSPPAGTGLQGYEQYF. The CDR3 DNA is TGCGCCAGCAGCCCTCCTGCCGGGACAGGGCTCCAAGGCTACGAGCAGTACTTC.

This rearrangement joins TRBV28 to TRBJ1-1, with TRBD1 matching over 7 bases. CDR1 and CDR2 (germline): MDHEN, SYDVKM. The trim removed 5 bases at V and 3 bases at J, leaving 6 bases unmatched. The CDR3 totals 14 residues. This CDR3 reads CASSPGGQHTEAFF. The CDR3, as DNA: TGTGCCAGCAGTCCCGGGGGACAGCACACTGAAGCTTTCTTT.

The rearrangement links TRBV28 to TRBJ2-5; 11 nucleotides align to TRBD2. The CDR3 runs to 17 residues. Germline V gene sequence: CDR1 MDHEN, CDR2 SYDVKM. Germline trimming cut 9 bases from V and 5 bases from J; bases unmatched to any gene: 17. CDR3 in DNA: TGTGCCAGAAGAGGTGGGGCTAGCGGGAGGACAGGGGAGACCCAGTACTTC. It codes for CARRGGASGRTGETQYF.

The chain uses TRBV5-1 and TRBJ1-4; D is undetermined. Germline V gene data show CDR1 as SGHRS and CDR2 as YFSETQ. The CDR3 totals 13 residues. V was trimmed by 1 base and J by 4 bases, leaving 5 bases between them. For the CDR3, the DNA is TGCGCCAGCAGCTTGTCTAGTAATGAAAAACTGTTTTTT. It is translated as CASSLSSNEKLFF.

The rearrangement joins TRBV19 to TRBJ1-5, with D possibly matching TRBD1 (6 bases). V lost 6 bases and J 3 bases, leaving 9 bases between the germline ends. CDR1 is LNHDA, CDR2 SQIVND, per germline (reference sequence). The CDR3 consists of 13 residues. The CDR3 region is CASRDRNNQPQHF. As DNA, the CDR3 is TGTGCCAGTAGGGACAGAAACAATCAGCCCCAGCATTTT.

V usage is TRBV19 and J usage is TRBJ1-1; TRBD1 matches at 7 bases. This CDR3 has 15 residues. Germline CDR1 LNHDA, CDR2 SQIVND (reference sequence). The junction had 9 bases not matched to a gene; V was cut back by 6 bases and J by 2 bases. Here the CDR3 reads CASRGQLRGNTEAFF. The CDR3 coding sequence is TGTGCCAGTAGGGGACAGCTGAGGGGTAACACTGAAGCTTTCTTT.

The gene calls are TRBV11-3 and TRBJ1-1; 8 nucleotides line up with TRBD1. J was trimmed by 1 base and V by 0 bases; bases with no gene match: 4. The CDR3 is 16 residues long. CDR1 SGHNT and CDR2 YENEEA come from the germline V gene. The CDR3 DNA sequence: TGTGCCAGCAGCTTAGACCGGACAGGGCGGAACACTGAAGCTTTCTTT. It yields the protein CASSLDRTGRNTEAFF.

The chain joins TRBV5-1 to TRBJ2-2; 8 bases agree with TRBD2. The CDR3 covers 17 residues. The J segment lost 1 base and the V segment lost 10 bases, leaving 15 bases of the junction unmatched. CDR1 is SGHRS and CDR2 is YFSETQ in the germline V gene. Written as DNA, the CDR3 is TGCGCCTGTAGTTTTGGCGGGAGGTCATTGAACACCGGGGAGCTGTTTTTT. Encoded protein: CACSFGGRSLNTGELFF.

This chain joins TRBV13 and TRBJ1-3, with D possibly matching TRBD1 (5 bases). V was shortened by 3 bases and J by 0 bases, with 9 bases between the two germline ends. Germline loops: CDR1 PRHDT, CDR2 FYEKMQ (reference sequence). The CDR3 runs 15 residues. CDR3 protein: CASSFGQLSGNTIYF. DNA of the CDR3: TGTGCCAGCAGCTTCGGACAACTCTCTGGAAACACCATATATTTT.

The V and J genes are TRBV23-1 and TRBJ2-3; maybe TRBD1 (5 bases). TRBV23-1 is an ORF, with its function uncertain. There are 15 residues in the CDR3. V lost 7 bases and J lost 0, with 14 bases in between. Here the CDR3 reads CASTVRALSTDTQYF. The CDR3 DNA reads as TGCGCCAGCACGGTCAGGGCCCTTAGCACAGATACGCAGTATTTT.

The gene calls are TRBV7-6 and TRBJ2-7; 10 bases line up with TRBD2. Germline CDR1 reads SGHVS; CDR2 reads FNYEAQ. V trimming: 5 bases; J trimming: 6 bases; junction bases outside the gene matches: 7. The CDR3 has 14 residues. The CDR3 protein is CASSHGAGGREQYF. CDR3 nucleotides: TGTGCCAGCAGCCACGGAGCGGGAGGGCGCGAGCAGTACTTC.

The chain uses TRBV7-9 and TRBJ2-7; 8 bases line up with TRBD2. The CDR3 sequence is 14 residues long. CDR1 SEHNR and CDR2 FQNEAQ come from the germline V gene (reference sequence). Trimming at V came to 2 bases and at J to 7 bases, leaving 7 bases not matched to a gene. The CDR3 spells CASSLSVRGGEQYF. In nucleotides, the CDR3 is TGTGCCAGCAGCTTAAGTGTCCGGGGGGGTGAGCAGTACTTC.

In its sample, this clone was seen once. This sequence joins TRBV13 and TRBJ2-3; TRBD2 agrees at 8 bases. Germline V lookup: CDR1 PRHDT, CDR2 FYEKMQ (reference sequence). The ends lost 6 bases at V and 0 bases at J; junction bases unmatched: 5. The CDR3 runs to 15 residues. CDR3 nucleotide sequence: TGTGCCAGCAGTTACGGGAGGGGAAGCACAGATACGCAGTATTTT. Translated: CASSYGRGSTDTQYF.

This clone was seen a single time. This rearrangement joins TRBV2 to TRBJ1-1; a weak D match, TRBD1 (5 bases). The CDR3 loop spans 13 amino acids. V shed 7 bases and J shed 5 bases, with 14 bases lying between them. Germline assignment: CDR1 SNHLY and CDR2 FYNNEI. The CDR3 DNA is TGTGCCAGCACACGCGGGGCTGATACTGAAGCTTTCTTT. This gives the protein CASTRGADTEAFF.

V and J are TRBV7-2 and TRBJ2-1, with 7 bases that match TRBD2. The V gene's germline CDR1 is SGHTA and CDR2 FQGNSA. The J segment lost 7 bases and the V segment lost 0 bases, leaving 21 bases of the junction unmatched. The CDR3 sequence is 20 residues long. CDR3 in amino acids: CASSLAGGRSLAPGRNEQFF. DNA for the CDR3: TGTGCCAGCAGCTTAGCGGGAGGGCGCTCTCTAGCCCCAGGGAGAAATGAGCAGTTCTTC.

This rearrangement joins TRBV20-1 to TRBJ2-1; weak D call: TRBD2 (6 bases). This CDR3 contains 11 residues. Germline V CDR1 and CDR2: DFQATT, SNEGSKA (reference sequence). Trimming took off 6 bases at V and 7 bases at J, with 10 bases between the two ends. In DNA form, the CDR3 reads TGCAGTGCCCGGCGGGGAAATGAGCAGTTCTTC. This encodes CSARRGNEQFF.

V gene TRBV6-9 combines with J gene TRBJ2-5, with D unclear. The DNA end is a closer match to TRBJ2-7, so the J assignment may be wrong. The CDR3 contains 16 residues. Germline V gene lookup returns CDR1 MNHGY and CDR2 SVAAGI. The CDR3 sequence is CASELIQTAPFYEQYF. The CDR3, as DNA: TGTGCCAGCGAACTAATCCAGACTGCCCCATTCTACGAGCAGTACTTC.

The CDR3 here is CASSPGLENEQYF. The CDR3 DNA reads TGTGCCAGCAGCCCGGGACTAGAGAACGAGCAGTACTTC. V gene TRBV5-4 combines with J gene TRBJ2-7; 8 nucleotides line up with TRBD2. The CDR3 is 13 residues long. Losses at the gene ends were 4 bases for V and 5 bases for J; bases not matched to a gene: 5. Germline V CDR1 and CDR2: SGHNT, YYREEE (reference sequence).

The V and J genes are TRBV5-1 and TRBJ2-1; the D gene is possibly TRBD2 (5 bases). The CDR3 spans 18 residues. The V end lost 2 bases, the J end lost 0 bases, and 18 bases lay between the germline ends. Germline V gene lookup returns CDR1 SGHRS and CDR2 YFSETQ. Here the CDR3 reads CASSFGLGVGDSYNEQFF. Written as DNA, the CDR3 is TGCGCCAGCAGCTTCGGGCTGGGAGTCGGGGACTCCTACAATGAGCAGTTCTTC.

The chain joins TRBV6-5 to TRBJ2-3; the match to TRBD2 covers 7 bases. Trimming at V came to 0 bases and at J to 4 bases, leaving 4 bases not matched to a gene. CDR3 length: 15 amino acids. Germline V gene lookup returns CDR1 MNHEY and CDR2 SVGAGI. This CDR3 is CASSYSTLAADTQYF. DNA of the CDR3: TGTGCCAGCAGTTACTCGACCCTAGCGGCAGATACGCAGTATTTT.

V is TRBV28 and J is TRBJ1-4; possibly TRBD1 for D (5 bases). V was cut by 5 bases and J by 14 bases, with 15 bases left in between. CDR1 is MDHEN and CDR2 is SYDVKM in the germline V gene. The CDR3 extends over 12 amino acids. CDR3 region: CASSPRAIGLFF. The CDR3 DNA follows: TGTGCCAGCAGTCCCAGGGCAATCGGCCTGTTTTTT.

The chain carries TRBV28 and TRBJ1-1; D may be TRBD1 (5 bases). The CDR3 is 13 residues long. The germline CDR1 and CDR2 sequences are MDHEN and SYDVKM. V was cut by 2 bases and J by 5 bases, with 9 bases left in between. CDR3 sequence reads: CASSLKGWTEAFF. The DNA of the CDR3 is TGTGCCAGCAGTTTAAAGGGGTGGACTGAAGCTTTCTTT.

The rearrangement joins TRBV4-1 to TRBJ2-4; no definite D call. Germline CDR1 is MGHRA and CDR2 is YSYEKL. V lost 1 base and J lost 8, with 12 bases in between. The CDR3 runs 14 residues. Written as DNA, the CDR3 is TGCGCCAGCAGCCAAGGCCCCTTAGAACACATTCAGTACTTC. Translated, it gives CASSQGPLEHIQYF.

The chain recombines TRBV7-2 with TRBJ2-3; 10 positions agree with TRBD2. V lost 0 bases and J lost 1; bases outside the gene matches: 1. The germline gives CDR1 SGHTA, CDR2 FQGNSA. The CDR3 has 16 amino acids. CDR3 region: CASSLAGTSGTDTQYF. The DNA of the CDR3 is TGTGCCAGCAGCTTAGCGGGGACTAGCGGCACAGATACGCAGTATTTT.

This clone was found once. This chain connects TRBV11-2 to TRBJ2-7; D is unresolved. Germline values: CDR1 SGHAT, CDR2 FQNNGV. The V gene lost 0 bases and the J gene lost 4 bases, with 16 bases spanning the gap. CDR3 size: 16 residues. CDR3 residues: CASSLDFVRPRYEQYF. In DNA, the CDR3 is TGTGCCAGCAGCTTAGATTTCGTCAGGCCAAGGTACGAGCAGTACTTC. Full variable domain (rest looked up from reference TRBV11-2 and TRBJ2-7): EAGVAQSPRYKIIEKRQSVAFWCNPISGHATLYWYQQILGQGPKLLIQFQNNGVVDDSQLPKDRFSAERLKGVDSTLKIQPAKLEDSAVYLCASSLDFVRPRYEQYFGPGTRLTVT.

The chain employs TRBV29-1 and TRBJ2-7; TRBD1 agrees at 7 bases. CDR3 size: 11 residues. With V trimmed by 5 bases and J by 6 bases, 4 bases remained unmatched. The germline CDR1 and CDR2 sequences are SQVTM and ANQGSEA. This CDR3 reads CSVQTGSEQYF. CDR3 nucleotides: TGCAGCGTTCAGACAGGGAGCGAGCAGTACTTC.

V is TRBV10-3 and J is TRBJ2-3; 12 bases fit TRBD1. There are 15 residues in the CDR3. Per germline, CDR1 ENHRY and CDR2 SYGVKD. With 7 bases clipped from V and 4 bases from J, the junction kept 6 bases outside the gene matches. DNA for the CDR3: TGTGCCATCAAGGGACAGGGGGCATTTTCAGATACGCAGTATTTT. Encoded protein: CAIKGQGAFSDTQYF.